This is a list of T cell receptor beta chains from one sample in a study of Ad26.COV2.S vaccination and SARS-CoV-2 variants. Assay used: immunoSEQ multiplex PCR; TCRdb lists only in-frame clones, some missing. The sample yields 500,000 or so clones, roughly 87% seen once. The sequencing here drew on peripheral blood, taken in a trial of Ad26.COV2.S vaccine versus placebo. These receptors were obtained from a person between 18 and 65 years old who received the Ad26.COV2.S COVID-19 vaccine or a placebo. Each CDR3 is given with its conserved first and last residue. The D gene is left open where the match is weak. The size entry is marked missing in some rows and otherwise reads once, few, many or a size class.

j_call clone_size d_call v_call cdr3_aa cdr3_nt
TRBJ2-5 . . TRBV7-6 CASSRSGPQETQYF TGTGCCAGCAGCCGGTCAGGGCCCCAAGAGACCCAGTACTTC
TRBJ2-1 . TRBD2 TRBV6-5 CASSYTGLVRNEQFF TGTGCCAGCAGCTATACCGGACTAGTCCGCAATGAGCAGTTCTTC
TRBJ2-3 once . TRBV6-5 CASRRQKTDTQYF TGTGCCAGCAGAAGACAGAAGACAGATACGCAGTATTTT
TRBJ2-1 . TRBD2 TRBV2 CASSGRTSGSSYNEQFF TGTGCCAGCAGTGGGCGGACTAGCGGGAGCTCCTACAATGAGCAGTTCTTC
TRBJ2-1 . . TRBV5-4 CASMASRWNEQFF TGTGCCAGCATGGCTAGCCGATGGAATGAGCAGTTCTTC
TRBJ1-4 . . TRBV5-4 CASSLTGPINEKLFF TGTGCCAGCAGCTTGACAGGGCCCATTAATGAAAAACTGTTTTTT
TRBJ1-1 . . TRBV7-9 CASSSDRTATEAFF TGTGCCAGCAGCTCCGACAGGACGGCCACTGAAGCTTTCTTT
TRBJ2-3 . TRBD1 TRBV7-3 CASSQLTGGFTDTQYF TGTGCCAGCAGCCAGCTGACAGGGGGGTTCACAGATACGCAGTATTTT
TRBJ2-1 . . TRBV12-3/TRBV12-4 CASSRGSYNEQFF TGTGCCAGCAGCCGTGGATCCTACAATGAGCAGTTCTTC
TRBJ1-5 few TRBD1 TRBV27 CASSMNSGTAASRSISNQPQHF TGTGCCAGCAGTATGAATTCCGGGACAGCCGCTTCCCGATCGATTAGCAATCAGCCCCAGCATTTT
TRBJ1-6 few . TRBV15 CATSRDWVGVYNSPLHF TGTGCCACCAGCAGAGATTGGGTCGGAGTCTATAATTCACCCCTCCACTTT
TRBJ2-5 . . TRBV5-1 CASSLMRAETQYF TGCGCCAGCAGCTTGATGAGAGCGGAGACCCAGTACTTC
TRBJ2-3 . TRBD2 TRBV5-4 CASTAGATHGGSNTQYF TGTGCCAGCACGGCGGGAGCTACTCACGGAGGGTCTAATACGCAGTATTTT
TRBJ2-3 . . TRBV5-1 CASSFSGGATDTQYF TGCGCCAGCAGCTTCAGTGGGGGAGCTACAGATACGCAGTATTTT
TRBJ2-2 . . TRBV2 CASSARWGKPGELFF TGTGCCAGCAGCGCTCGATGGGGTAAACCCGGGGAGCTGTTTTTT
TRBJ2-7 . TRBD2 TRBV7-9 CASSPTSGGSPAYEQYF TGTGCCAGCAGTCCGACTAGCGGGGGGAGCCCCGCCTACGAGCAGTACTTC
TRBJ2-1 . . TRBV5-1 CASSLAYNEQFF TGCGCCAGCAGCTTGGCCTACAATGAGCAGTTCTTC
TRBJ1-5 . . TRBV19 CASSMRGNQPQHF TGTGCCAGTAGTATGCGGGGCAATCAGCCCCAGCATTTT
TRBJ2-1 . . TRBV7-6 CASSAALWARNNEQFF TGTGCCAGCAGCGCCGCCCTTTGGGCCCGGAACAATGAGCAGTTCTTC
TRBJ1-5 . . TRBV27 CASSLTGGWGSNQPQHF TGTGCCAGCAGTTTAACGGGGGGCTGGGGTAGCAATCAGCCCCAGCATTTT
TRBJ2-3 . . TRBV7-9 CASSYGGTDTQYF TGTGCCAGCAGCTACGGGGGCACAGATACGCAGTATTTT
TRBJ2-2 . . TRBV14 CASSQGLAGELFF TGTGCCAGCAGCCAAGGCCTTGCCGGGGAGCTGTTTTTT
TRBJ1-6 . . TRBV19 CAARDTNNSPLHF TGTGCAGCTAGGGACACTAATAATTCACCCCTCCACTTT
TRBJ2-5 . TRBD2 TRBV19 CASNRGGPQETQYF TGTGCCAGTAACCGCGGGGGACCCCAAGAGACCCAGTACTTC
TRBJ1-2 . . TRBV29-1 CSVEAGPYGYTF TGCAGCGTTGAGGCAGGGCCCTATGGCTACACCTTC
TRBJ1-2 . . TRBV7-8 CASSLPGWSGVSYGYTF TGTGCCAGCAGCCTCCCGGGGTGGTCAGGGGTGTCTTATGGCTACACCTTC
TRBJ2-2 . . TRBV24-1 CATSGGPFANTGELFF TGTGCCACCAGTGGAGGGCCCTTCGCGAACACCGGGGAGCTGTTTTTT
TRBJ2-2 once TRBD2 TRBV24-1 CATSDLNESSGRKAVGELFF TGTGCCACCAGTGATTTAAACGAGTCTAGCGGGAGAAAGGCGGTCGGGGAGCTGTTTTTT
TRBJ2-5 . TRBD1 TRBV4-2 CASSQQQGAGETQYF TGTGCCAGCAGCCAGCAACAGGGGGCTGGGGAGACCCAGTACTTC
TRBJ1-2 . . TRBV5-6 CASSSYPGGYTF TGTGCCAGCAGCTCGTACCCGGGAGGCTACACCTTC
TRBJ2-5 . TRBD1 TRBV3-1/TRBV3-2 CASSQWDRQETQYF TGTGCCAGCAGCCAATGGGACAGACAAGAGACCCAGTACTTC
TRBJ2-2 . TRBD1 TRBV11-3 CASSSQGAVLGELFF TGTGCCAGCAGCTCCCAGGGGGCGGTTTTGGGGGAGCTGTTTTTT
TRBJ2-3 . . TRBV11-3 CASSWGTDTQYF TGTGCCAGCAGCTGGGGAACAGATACGCAGTATTTT
TRBJ1-1 . . TRBV5-5 CASSLSRVAFF TGTGCCAGCAGCTTGAGCAGGGTAGCTTTCTTT
TRBJ2-2 once TRBD1 TRBV9 CASSEGTDYTGELFF TGTGCCAGCAGCGAGGGGACAGATTACACCGGGGAGCTGTTTTTT
TRBJ1-6 . TRBD1 TRBV4-3 CASSKPGQGSPLHF TGCGCCAGCAGCAAACCGGGACAGGGTTCACCCCTCCACTTT
TRBJ1-2 . TRBD1 TRBV13 CASSWDRGHGYTF TGTGCCAGCAGCTGGGACAGGGGGCATGGCTACACCTTC
TRBJ2-3 . TRBD1 TRBV7-2 CASRGQVFRSDTQYF TGTGCCAGCAGGGGACAGGTGTTTAGGTCAGATACGCAGTATTTT
TRBJ1-2 once . TRBV4-3 CASSQDPGGGYGYTF TGCGCCAGCAGCCAAGATCCTGGGGGTGGGTATGGCTACACCTTC
TRBJ2-3 . TRBD1 TRBV10-3 CAISDIPGTGLNTQYF TGTGCCATCAGTGATATTCCCGGGACAGGGTTAAATACGCAGTATTTT